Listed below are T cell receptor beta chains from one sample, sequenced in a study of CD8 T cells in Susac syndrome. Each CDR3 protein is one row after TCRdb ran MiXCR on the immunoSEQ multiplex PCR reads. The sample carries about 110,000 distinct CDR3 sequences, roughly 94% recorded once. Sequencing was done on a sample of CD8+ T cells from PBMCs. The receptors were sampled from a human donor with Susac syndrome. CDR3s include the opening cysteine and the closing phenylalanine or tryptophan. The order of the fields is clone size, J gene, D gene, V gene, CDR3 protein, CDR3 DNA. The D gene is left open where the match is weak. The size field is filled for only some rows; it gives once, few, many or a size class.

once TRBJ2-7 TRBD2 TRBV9 CASSASGGGGAAMGEQYF TGTGCCAGCAGCGCCTCGGGAGGCGGGGGGGCCGCAATGGGCGAGCAGTACTTC
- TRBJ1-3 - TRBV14 CASSQRQAPGNTIYF TGTGCCAGCAGCCAACGACAGGCACCTGGAAACACCATATATTTT
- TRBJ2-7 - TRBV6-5 CASSYSWDAAIYEQYF TGTGCCAGCAGTTACTCCTGGGACGCTGCAATTTACGAGCAGTACTTC
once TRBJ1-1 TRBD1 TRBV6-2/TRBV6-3 CASSRGQGVSEAFF TGTGCCAGCAGTCGCGGACAGGGGGTCTCTGAAGCTTTCTTT
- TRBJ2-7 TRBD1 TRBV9 CASSLGTDEQYF TGTGCCAGCAGTCTAGGGACAGACGAGCAGTACTTC
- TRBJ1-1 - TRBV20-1 CSAPSGYTEAFF TGCAGTGCTCCCTCAGGTTACACTGAAGCTTTCTTT
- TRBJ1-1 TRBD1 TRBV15 CATSSRQGGPLTEAFF TGTGCCACCAGCAGCCGACAGGGAGGCCCCCTAACTGAAGCTTTCTTT
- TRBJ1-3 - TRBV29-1 CSVDPRNTIYF TGCAGCGTTGACCCTAGAAACACCATATATTTT
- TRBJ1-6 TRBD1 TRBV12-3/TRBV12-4 CASSLGTGAAPLHF TGTGCCAGCAGTTTAGGGACAGGGGCGGCACCCCTCCACTTT
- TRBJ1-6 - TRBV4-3 CASSQDRRLNSPLHF TGCGCCAGCAGCCAAGATAGGCGGCTCAATTCACCCCTCCACTTT
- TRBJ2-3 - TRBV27 CASSPGTVPSTDTQYF TGTGCCAGCAGTCCCGGGACCGTTCCTAGCACAGATACGCAGTATTTT
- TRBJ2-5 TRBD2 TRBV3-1 CASSPSGGAQETQYF TGTGCCAGCAGCCCTAGCGGGGGGGCCCAAGAGACCCAGTACTTC
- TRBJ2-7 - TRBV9 CASSLGTGVWEQYF TGTGCCAGCAGCCTAGGGACGGGCGTTTGGGAGCAGTACTTC
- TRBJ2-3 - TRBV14 CASSHGAGATDTQYF TGTGCCAGCAGCCATGGGGCAGGGGCCACAGATACGCAGTATTTT
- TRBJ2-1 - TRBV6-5 CASSPKLRGTEQFF TGTGCCAGCAGCCCCAAACTTAGGGGCACTGAGCAGTTCTTC
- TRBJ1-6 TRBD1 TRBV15 CATSLDRGPSPLHF TGTGCCACCAGCCTCGACAGGGGACCATCACCCCTCCACTTT
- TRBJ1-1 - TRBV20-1 CSAPPGRGPNTEAFF TGCAGTGCCCCCCCAGGACGGGGGCCGAACACTGAAGCTTTCTTT
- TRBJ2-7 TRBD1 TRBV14 CASSRRQGAYEQYF TGTGCCAGCAGCCGACGACAGGGGGCCTACGAGCAGTACTTC
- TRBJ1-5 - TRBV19 CASSIGYSNQPQHF TGTGCCAGTAGTATTGGCTATAGCAATCAGCCCCAGCATTTT
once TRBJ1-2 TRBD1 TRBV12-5 CASGLTRDSGGYTF TGTGCTAGTGGTTTGACCCGGGACAGTGGTGGCTACACCTTC
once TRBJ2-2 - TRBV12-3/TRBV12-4 CASSSHRRVGELFF TGTGCCAGCTCCTCCCACCGAAGGGTCGGGGAGCTGTTTTTT
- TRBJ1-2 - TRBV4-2 CASSHGETGDYGYTF TGTGCCAGCAGCCACGGGGAGACGGGCGATTATGGCTACACCTTC
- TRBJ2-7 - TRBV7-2 CASSPTGEIEQYF TGTGCCAGCAGCCCTACGGGGGAAATCGAGCAGTACTTC